This T cell receptor (beta chain) stems from a study of T-cell memory formation after mild COVID-19. Notes on the study in general: Pre-infection memory carried some responding clones, suggesting that cross-reactive memory joined. Contracting clones from day 15 to 85 showed balanced CD4/CD8; later expanders favored CD4+.

This CDR3 is 17 amino acids long. Germline CDR1 MNHEY, CDR2 SVGEGT. Trimming at V came to 5 bases and at J to 3 bases, leaving 11 bases not matched to a gene. In this sample, this clonotype turned up many times. Its matching antigen is unknown. TCRdb reprocessed the 5' RACE reads with MiXCR, giving one entry per CDR3 protein. Among roughly 480,000 distinct CDR3 sequences listed, 25% were seen once. The genes are TRBV6-2 or TRBV6-3 and TRBJ2-2; 8 nucleotides align to TRBD2. Sequencing used PBMCs or a T cell subset sorted from them (not recorded which). The sequence was collected from an adult woman who had mild COVID-19 (a few samples of this study predate the infection). Cell type and time point are not known. CDR3 sequence: CASSPPTGGPYTGELFF. The CDR3 coding sequence is TGTGCCAGCAGTCCCCCTACGGGAGGGCCTTACACCGGGGAGCTGTTTTTT.